This is a list of T cell receptor beta chains from one sample in a study of T cell responses to AZD1222 COVID-19 vaccine. Libraries were prepared by immunoSEQ multiplex PCR; TCRdb keeps only in-frame clonotypes and omits some of them. The data contain 65,000 to 75,000 clones, approximately 85% of them singletons. Sequenced material: peripheral blood, taken on day 0 of AZD1222 vaccination. These receptors were obtained from an adult in good health. Each CDR3 is given with its conserved first and last residue. The order of the fields is clone size, D gene, J gene, V gene, CDR3 protein, CDR3 DNA. A D gene is named only where the DNA matches it firmly. Clone size appears in some rows only: once, few, many, or a class for an expanded clone.

. TRBD1 TRBJ2-7 TRBV6-1 CASSESTGGSYEQYF TGTGCCAGCAGTGAATCGACAGGGGGCTCCTACGAGCAGTACTTC
. . TRBJ2-7 TRBV28 CASRQGSYEQYF TGTGCCAGCAGGCAGGGTTCCTACGAGCAGTACTTC
. . TRBJ2-2 TRBV18 CASSPPRVRTGELFF TGTGCCAGCTCACCACCTAGGGTGCGCACCGGGGAGCTGTTTTTT
. . TRBJ2-1 TRBV13 CASSRQVRNEQFF TGTGCCAGCAGCAGACAGGTGCGGAATGAGCAGTTCTTC
. . TRBJ1-1 TRBV18 CASSQRAAWGTEAFF TGTGCCAGCTCACAACGGGCGGCCTGGGGCACTGAAGCTTTCTTT
. TRBD2 TRBJ2-7 TRBV3-1/TRBV3-2 CASSLPGTSGFYEQYF TGTGCCAGCAGCCTGCCCGGGACTAGCGGATTCTACGAGCAGTACTTC
few . TRBJ2-3 TRBV3-1/TRBV3-2 CASSQDEGNTDTQYF TGTGCCAGCAGCCAAGATGAGGGGAACACAGATACGCAGTATTTT
few . TRBJ1-1 TRBV9 CASSSDTRLEAFF TGTGCCAGCAGTTCAGACACCCGACTTGAAGCTTTCTTT
. . TRBJ2-1 TRBV7-9 CASSLVTGSYNEQFF TGTGCCAGCAGCTTAGTGACAGGATCCTACAATGAGCAGTTCTTC
. . TRBJ2-3 TRBV13 CASSLGVQSTDTQYF TGTGCCAGCAGCTTAGGTGTCCAGAGCACAGATACGCAGTATTTT
. . TRBJ2-7 TRBV10-1 CASSKGSYEQYF TGCGCCAGCAGTAAGGGCTCCTACGAGCAGTACTTC
. . TRBJ1-3 TRBV2 CASSESPSSGNTIYF TGTGCCAGCAGTGAAAGTCCCAGCTCTGGAAACACCATATATTTT
. . TRBJ1-2 TRBV29-1 CSAYGDYGYTF TGCAGCGCGTACGGTGACTATGGCTACACCTTC
. . TRBJ1-5 TRBV11-2 CASSLDQGNQPQHF TGTGCCAGCAGCTTAGATCAGGGCAATCAGCCCCAGCATTTT
. . TRBJ2-1 TRBV27 CASSFSGQNEQFF TGTGCCAGCAGTTTTAGCGGACAAAATGAGCAGTTCTTC
. . TRBJ1-5 TRBV11-2 CASSLQVNQPQHF TGTGCCAGCAGCTTACAGGTCAATCAGCCCCAGCATTTT
. . TRBJ2-7 TRBV12-3/TRBV12-4 CASKGWRPEQYF TGTGCCAGCAAGGGGTGGCGCCCCGAGCAGTACTTC
. . TRBJ2-7 TRBV18 CASSPGGARGEQYF TGTGCCAGCTCACCAGGTGGGGCCCGGGGAGAGCAGTACTTC
. . TRBJ1-2 TRBV7-3 CASSLNPAGPTGYGYTF TGTGCCAGCAGCTTAAATCCCGCAGGGCCTACAGGCTATGGCTACACCTTC
. . TRBJ1-6 TRBV15 CATSRHVDSPLHF TGTGCCACCAGCAGACACGTGGATTCACCCCTCCACTTT
. . TRBJ2-1 TRBV5-6 CASSLPDRFSYNEQFF TGTGCCAGCAGCTTGCCCGACAGGTTCTCCTACAATGAGCAGTTCTTC
. . TRBJ2-3 TRBV7-9 CASSAVRSTDTQYF TGTGCCAGCAGCGCCGTCCGGTCCACAGATACGCAGTATTTT
. TRBD1 TRBJ1-2 TRBV7-6 CASSSTGVGGYTF TGTGCCAGCAGCTCGACAGGGGTGGGCGGCTACACCTTC
few TRBD1 TRBJ2-1 TRBV12-5 CASGPDRGSYNEQFF TGTGCTAGTGGTCCCGACAGGGGGTCCTACAATGAGCAGTTCTTC
. TRBD2 TRBJ2-7 TRBV11-3 CASSLRAGGPYEQYF TGTGCCAGCAGCTTGAGGGCGGGGGGGCCCTACGAGCAGTACTTC
. . TRBJ1-5 TRBV28 CASSSYQPQHF TGTGCCAGCAGTTCGTATCAGCCCCAGCATTTT
. TRBD1 TRBJ2-7 TRBV7-3 CAGRQGARGEQYF TGTGCCGGTAGACAGGGGGCGCGGGGCGAGCAGTACTTC
few TRBD1 TRBJ1-1 TRBV6-2/TRBV6-3 CASSYLGTGVDTNTEAFF TGTGCCAGCAGTTACCTCGGGACAGGGGTTGATACGAACACTGAAGCTTTCTTT
. . TRBJ2-5 TRBV30 CAWSGGRETQYF TGTGCCTGGAGTGGAGGCAGGGAGACCCAGTACTTC
. . TRBJ1-2 TRBV28 CASREVLTDTLVYGYTF TGTGCCAGCCGCGAGGTTTTGACAGACACTCTTGTCTATGGCTACACCTTC
. TRBD2 TRBJ2-1 TRBV9 CASSPSVIAGGPSDEQFF TGTGCCAGCAGCCCCAGCGTGATAGCGGGGGGACCCTCGGATGAGCAGTTCTTC
. . TRBJ2-5 TRBV4-3 CASSQEWQGTQETQYF TGCGCCAGCAGCCAAGAATGGCAGGGCACCCAAGAGACCCAGTACTTC
. . TRBJ1-4 TRBV5-6 CASSHYEGLRRTNEKLFF TGTGCCAGCAGCCACTACGAAGGGCTCCGGAGGACTAATGAAAAACTGTTTTTT
. . TRBJ2-7 TRBV18 CASSSAGTAGREQYF TGTGCCAGCTCATCCGCCGGGACAGCGGGACGCGAGCAGTACTTC
. TRBD1 TRBJ1-1 TRBV13 CASSRRGTGITEAFF TGTGCCAGCAGCCGTAGAGGGACAGGGATCACTGAAGCTTTCTTT